This T cell receptor beta chain comes out of a study of molecular identifiers for immune sequencing clone quantification. In its sample, this clonotype was seen a few times. No antigen is known for it. The CDR3 consists of 18 residues. Unmatched junction bases numbered 11, after V lost 1 base and J lost 0 bases. Per germline, CDR1 LGHNA and CDR2 YSLEER. General study findings and limits: For effector cells, clones above 20 RNA copies held over 99% of molecules; for naive cells, under 1%. Molecules of identical TCR sharing a barcode could underestimate highly expanded clone sizes. Spiked-in Jurkat TCR RNA corresponding to one cell was reported as detectable against 1 million or so naive cells.

Listed TCR primers and previously described methods were used for bulk TCR libraries. Using its own MiXCR run on the PCR reads, TCRdb lists one record per CDR3 protein. The sample holds around 460,000 distinct CDR3 sequences, around 23% seen once. The genes are TRBV4-3 and TRBJ2-7; TRBD2 matches at 8 bases. The sample was naive CD8+ T cells from blood, with Jurkat cell RNA spiked in. Described subset: FACS-sorted CD8+CD4-CCR7+CD45RA+ naive T cells. This clonotype was sampled from a human donor in good health. Some libraries in this study had Jurkat cell RNA spiked in. The CDR3 spells CASSQGWVAGSPSYEQYF. Written as DNA, the CDR3 is TGCGCCAGCAGCCAAGGCTGGGTAGCGGGATCCCCCTCCTACGAGCAGTACTTC.